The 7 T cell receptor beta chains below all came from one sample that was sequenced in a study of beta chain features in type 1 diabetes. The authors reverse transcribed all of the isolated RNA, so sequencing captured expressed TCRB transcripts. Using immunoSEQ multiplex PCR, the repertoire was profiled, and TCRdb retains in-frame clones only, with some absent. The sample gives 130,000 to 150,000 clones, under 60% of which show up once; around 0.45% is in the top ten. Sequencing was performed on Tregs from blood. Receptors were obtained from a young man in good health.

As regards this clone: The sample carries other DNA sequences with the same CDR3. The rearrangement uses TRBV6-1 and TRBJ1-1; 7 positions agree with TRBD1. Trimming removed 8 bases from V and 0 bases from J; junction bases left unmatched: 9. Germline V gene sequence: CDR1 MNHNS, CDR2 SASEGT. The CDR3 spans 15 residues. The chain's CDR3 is CASGGTASMNTEAFF. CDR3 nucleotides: TGTGCCAGCGGGGGGACAGCATCCATGAACACTGAAGCTTTCTTT.

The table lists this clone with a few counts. The CDR3 nucleotides are TGTGCCAGCACCTTCCTAGGGGATGCTACGCAGTATTTT. It codes for CASTFLGDATQYF. The chain combines TRBV7-9 with TRBJ2-3, with a weak D call TRBD1 (5 bases). The germline CDR1 and CDR2 sequences are SEHNR and FQNEAQ (reference sequence). The ends were cut back, 7 bases at V and 8 bases at J, with 16 bases in the middle. The CDR3 loop spans 13 amino acids.

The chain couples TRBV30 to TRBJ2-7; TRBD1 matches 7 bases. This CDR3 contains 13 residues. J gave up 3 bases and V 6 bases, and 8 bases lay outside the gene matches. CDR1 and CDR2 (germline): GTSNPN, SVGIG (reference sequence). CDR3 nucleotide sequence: TGTGCCTGCCAGAACAGGGGCCACTACGAGCAGTACTTC. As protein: CACQNRGHYEQYF.

CDR3 loop: CASSTGTTGELFF. The CDR3 bases are TGTGCCAGCAGCACAGGGACCACCGGGGAGCTGTTTTTT. This chain links TRBV13 with TRBJ2-2, with D possibly matching TRBD1 (6 bases). The CDR3 contains 13 residues. The germline V and J ends were trimmed by 5 bases and 4 bases, with 8 bases remaining between them. Germline-derived CDR1 and CDR2 are PRHDT and FYEKMQ (reference sequence).

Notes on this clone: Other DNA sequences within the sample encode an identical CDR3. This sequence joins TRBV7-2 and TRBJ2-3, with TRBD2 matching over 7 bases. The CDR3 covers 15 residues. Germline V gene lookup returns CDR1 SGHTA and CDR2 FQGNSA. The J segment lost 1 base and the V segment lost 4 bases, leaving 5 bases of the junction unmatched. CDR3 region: CASSSLADRTDTQYF. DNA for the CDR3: TGTGCCAGCAGCTCCCTAGCGGACCGCACAGATACGCAGTATTTT. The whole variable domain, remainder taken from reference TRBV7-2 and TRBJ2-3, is GAGVSQSPSNKVTEKGKDVELRCDPISGHTALYWYRQSLGQGLEFLIYFQGNSAPDKSGLPSDRFSAERTGGSVSTLTIQRTQQEDSAVYLCASSSLADRTDTQYFGPGTRLTVL.

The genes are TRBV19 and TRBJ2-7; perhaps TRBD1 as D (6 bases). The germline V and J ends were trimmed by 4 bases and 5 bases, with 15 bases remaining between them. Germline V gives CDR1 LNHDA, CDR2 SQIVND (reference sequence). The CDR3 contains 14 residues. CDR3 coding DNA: TGTGCCAGTAGTAATCCGGGACAAGATGACGAGCAGTACTTC. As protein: CASSNPGQDDEQYF.

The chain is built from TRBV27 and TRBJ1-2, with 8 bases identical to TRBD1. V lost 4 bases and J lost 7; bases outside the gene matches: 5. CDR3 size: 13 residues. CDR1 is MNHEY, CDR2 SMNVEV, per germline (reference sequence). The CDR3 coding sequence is TGTGCCAGCAGTTCCCGGGACAGGCGTGGCTACACCTTC. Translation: CASSSRDRRGYTF.